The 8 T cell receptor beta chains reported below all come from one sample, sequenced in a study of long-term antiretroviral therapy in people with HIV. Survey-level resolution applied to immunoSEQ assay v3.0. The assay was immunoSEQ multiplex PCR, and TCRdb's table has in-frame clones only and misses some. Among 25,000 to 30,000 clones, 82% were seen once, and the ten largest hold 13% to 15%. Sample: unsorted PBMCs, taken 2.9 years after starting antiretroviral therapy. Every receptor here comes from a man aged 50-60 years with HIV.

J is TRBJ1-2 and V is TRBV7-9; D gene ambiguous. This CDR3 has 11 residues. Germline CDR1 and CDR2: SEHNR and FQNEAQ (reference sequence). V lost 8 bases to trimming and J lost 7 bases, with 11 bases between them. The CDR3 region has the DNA TGTGCCAGCGGACCGGCTGCTGGCTACACCTTC. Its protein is CASGPAAGYTF.

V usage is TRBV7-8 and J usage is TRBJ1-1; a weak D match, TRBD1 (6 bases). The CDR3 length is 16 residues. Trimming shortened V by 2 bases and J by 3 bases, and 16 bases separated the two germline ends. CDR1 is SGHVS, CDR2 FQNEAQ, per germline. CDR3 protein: CASSLYGGLVDTEAFF. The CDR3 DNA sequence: TGTGCCAGCAGCTTATATGGGGGGCTGGTGGACACTGAAGCTTTCTTT.

CDR3 residues: CASSVGGGVQETQYF. The CDR3 nucleotides read TGTGCCAGCAGCGTGGGGGGAGGCGTCCAAGAGACCCAGTACTTC. The chain couples TRBV9 to TRBJ2-5; weak D call: TRBD2 (6 bases). The CDR3 covers 15 residues. The V end lost 2 bases, the J end lost 1 base, and 12 bases lay between the germline ends. Germline CDR1 is SGDLS and CDR2 is YYNGEE.

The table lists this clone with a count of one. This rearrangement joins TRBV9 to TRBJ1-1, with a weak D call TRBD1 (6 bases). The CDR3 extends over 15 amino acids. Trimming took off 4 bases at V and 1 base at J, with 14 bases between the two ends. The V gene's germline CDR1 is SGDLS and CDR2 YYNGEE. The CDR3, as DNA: TGTGCCAGCAGCACCCAGGGGTCAGGGAACACTGAAGCTTTCTTT. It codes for CASSTQGSGNTEAFF.

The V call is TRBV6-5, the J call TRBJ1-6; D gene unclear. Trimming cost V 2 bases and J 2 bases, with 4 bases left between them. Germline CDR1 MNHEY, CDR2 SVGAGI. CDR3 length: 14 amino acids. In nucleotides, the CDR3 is TGTGCCAGCAGTTACAATCCCTATAATTCACCCCTCCACTTT. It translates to CASSYNPYNSPLHF.

DNA for the CDR3: TGCGCCAGCAGCTGGGGGGTGGGACGAGAGACCCAGTACTTC. Its translation is CASSWGVGRETQYF. V gene TRBV5-1 combines with J gene TRBJ2-5, with D perhaps matching TRBD2 (6 bases). This CDR3 has 14 residues. The V end lost 3 bases, the J end lost 4 bases, and 13 bases lay between the germline ends. Germline-derived CDR1 and CDR2 are SGHRS and YFSETQ.

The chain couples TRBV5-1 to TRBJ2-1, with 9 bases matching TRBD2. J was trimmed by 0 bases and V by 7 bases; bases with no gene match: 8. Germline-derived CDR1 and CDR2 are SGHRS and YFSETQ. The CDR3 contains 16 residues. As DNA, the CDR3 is TGCGCCAGCGGGAGACTAGCGGCCCGCTCCTACAATGAGCAGTTCTTC. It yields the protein CASGRLAARSYNEQFF. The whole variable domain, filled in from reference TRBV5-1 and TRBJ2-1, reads KAGVTQTPRYLIKTRGQQVTLSCSPISGHRSVSWYQQTPGQGLQFLFEYFSETQRNKGNFPGRFSGRQFSNSRSEMNVSTLELGDSALYLCASGRLAARSYNEQFFGPGTRLTVL.

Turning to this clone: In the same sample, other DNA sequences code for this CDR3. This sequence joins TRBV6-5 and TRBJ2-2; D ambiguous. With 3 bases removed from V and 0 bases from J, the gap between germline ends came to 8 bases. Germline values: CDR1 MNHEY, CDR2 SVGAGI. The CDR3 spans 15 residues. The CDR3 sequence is CASSYRSPNTGELFF. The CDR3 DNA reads TGTGCCAGCAGTTATCGATCTCCGAACACCGGGGAGCTGTTTTTT.